These T cell receptor beta chains were read from a single sample in a study of cytomegalovirus exposure and HLA in healthy donors. Clones were sequenced by immunoSEQ multiplex PCR, and TCRdb holds only the in-frame ones, with some missing. This table holds some 100,000 clones, around 82% found once. Sample: PBMCs. Receptors were obtained from a woman in her fifties or sixties in good health and CMV-seropositive. Each CDR3 is given with its conserved first and last residue. Each record gives: CDR3 length, D gene, V gene, CDR3 protein. A D gene is named only where the DNA matches it firmly.

14,TRBD1,TRBV11-2,CASSLGLDRGVQFF
12,-,TRBV7-9,CASSPTYNEQFF
15,-,TRBV2,CASSETGATVEKLFF
15,TRBD2,TRBV7-9,CASSLGGRGHYEQYF
11,-,TRBV5-1,CASSLGRGTFF
14,-,TRBV19,CASSPRDFINEQFF
17,-,TRBV27,CASSPDILSASNQPQHF
9,TRBD2,TRBV6-1,CATGTRQYF
15,TRBD2,TRBV5-5,CASSSKRGSQETQYF
13,-,TRBV30,CAWRKGPGNTIYF
15,TRBD2,TRBV27,CASSPYGGGFYEQYF
15,-,TRBV12-2,CASRLYRNETYEQYF
15,TRBD1,TRBV4-2,CASSPGTGGTYEQYF
14,-,TRBV5-1,CASCEGGQREEQYF
16,-,TRBV6-5,CASSYLSKGSQETQYF
17,TRBD2,TRBV7-8,CASSLIAASGSTGELFF
16,TRBD2,TRBV7-7,CASSPGLAGRSNEQFF
18,TRBD2,TRBV6-1,CASSEGGWSGDVADTQYF
12,-,TRBV30,CAWSVGYGEQFF
14,-,TRBV6-5,CASSRLGGTDTQYF
18,-,TRBV9,CASSGFRRVGDGSYGYTF
12,-,TRBV19,CASSHYIGTQYF
17,-,TRBV7-8,CASSLRWQGTLNTEAFF
13,-,TRBV19,CAVSAVNDQPQHF
11,TRBD1,TRBV29-1,CSVRDRGELFF
15,TRBD2,TRBV6-1,CASSALPAGVNIQYF
15,TRBD1,TRBV6-1,CASSEGDRGNSPQHF
14,-,TRBV11-2,CASSTSAVQETQYF
15,-,TRBV9,CASSPQGSPNYGYTF
14,-,TRBV6-1,CASSELQGANVLTF
13,-,TRBV14,CASSQAAAYEAFF
15,TRBD2,TRBV5-4,CASIPSGRAVDTQYF
16,TRBD1,TRBV29-1,CSVATPDRGYADTQYF
15,TRBD1,TRBV7-9,CASSSPGQGESPLHF
13,TRBD1,TRBV29-1,CSVADREIYEQYF
16,TRBD1,TRBV5-1,CASSLGTGGTGYGYTF
15,TRBD1,TRBV5-5,CASSFDQGAGNTIYF
14,-,TRBV6-1,CASSENGSNQPQHF
14,TRBD1,TRBV5-6,CASTRGTANSPLHF
16,TRBD1,TRBV7-8,CASSLVGQGSNQPQHF
21,TRBD2,TRBV10-1,CASSESIVASGLSGGTDTQYF
17,TRBD2,TRBV15,CATSRDRGEGGANVLTF
11,-,TRBV28,CASSFMSTIYF
14,-,TRBV4-1,CASSQEWQNGGYTF
12,-,TRBV11-2,CASSLGMREQFF
13,-,TRBV7-8,CASKKGGDSPLHF